This TCR beta chain was recorded in a study of blood T cell repertoires in COVID-19. Study information: Spain, Italy and the United States supplied samples that represented acute and convalescent COVID-19. T cells, B-cell-depleted T cells, or PBMCs supplied cDNA or gDNA.

Per the original data handling: Nucleated cell counts were estimated from reference gene primer amplification. The protocol was immunoSEQ multiplex PCR, while the TCRdb copy is restricted to in-frame clones and leaves out a portion. That table furnishes V, J and clone size, whereas the DNA furnished D and trimming. This sample yields roughly 250,000 clones, of which 82% are seen a single time; approximately 13% belongs to the top ten. Per the germline V gene, CDR1 is SNHLY and CDR2 is FYNNEI. After removal of 6 bases from V and 4 bases from J, the junction contained 10 bases not matched to a gene. The CDR3 sequence is 16 residues long.

This clonotype originated in a woman in her sixties or seventies with active or convalescent COVID-19. The genes are TRBV2 and TRBJ1-4; 8 bases agree with TRBD1. Material for sequencing was peripheral blood. CDR3 protein: CASREGQGAGNEKLFF. The CDR3 coding sequence is TGTGCCAGCAGGGAGGGGCAGGGGGCCGGTAATGAAAAACTGTTTTTT.